This T cell receptor (beta chain) was recovered during a study of CD8 T cells in ankylosing spondylitis listed by TCRdb under 2017. With regard to the full study: T cell receptor beta repertoires were profiled in healthy donors and ankylosing spondylitis patients so that disease-linked TCR variants could be found. Peripheral blood samples were taken, and synovial fluid was additionally collected from ankylosing spondylitis patients. The full study cohort was made up of 25 to 30 ankylosing spondylitis patients and 95 to 130 healthy donors.

Sequencing instrument: Illumina HiSeq 2500. Quantitative 5'-RACE with molecular barcodes was the method used to prepare the TCR beta libraries. From the authors' description of their analysis: To identify disease-linked TCR variants, a new computational method was used, one built on a probabilistic model of VDJ rearrangement. The public reads were run again by TCRdb, first through fastp at Q25 and then through MiXCR, and only productive beta chains were kept. For every CDR3 protein sequence, its rows merge into one entry that carries the most common genes and DNA. The V and J calls shown here were made by TCRdb, not taken from the authors' results. The sample table shows approximately 440,000 distinct CDR3 sequences, and 15% to 20% are seen once. 1% of the sample is held by the ten biggest clonotypes. The germline V gene (reference sequence) yields LGHDT for CDR1 and YNNKEL for CDR2. The CDR3 starts with the cysteine, ends with the phenylalanine, and has 16 residues. Just the 48-base CDR3 DNA is kept, in frame starting at base 1. V and J lose 1 base and 0 bases, and a span of 10 bases separates them.

The study at large found these results: The disease-linked clones showed a CD8+ phenotype and occurred at relatively low frequencies in peripheral blood. Significant enrichment of the disease-linked clones was reported in matched synovial fluid samples from ankylosing spondylitis patients. A TCR beta motif of several highly homologous amino acid variants appeared characteristic of blood from ankylosing spondylitis patients. Some of the motif variants had been reported before in the synovial fluid and blood of reactive arthritis patients, a finding that suggests common disease-initiation mechanisms.

This clonotype was seen a handful of times. Its antigen specificity is not known. Nothing much larger sits one base from this clone, and base qualities are not available. The receptor was isolated from a male donor with ankylosing spondylitis. Sequencing was carried out using blood, either unsorted or a sorted T cell fraction (not recorded which). The chain employs TRBV3-1 and TRBJ1-3, with the identity of the D gene unclear. The DNA reads as follows: TGTGCCAGCAGCCAAGCCCCAGGCTTCTCTGGAAACACCATATATTTT. Its protein is CASSQAPGFSGNTIYF.